This T cell receptor beta chain comes out of a study of identical twins. Whole-study results and caveats: A partial confounding effect on zero-insertion analyses could come from invariant MAIT and iNKT cells. Among out-of-frame alpha sequences shared by twins, low generation probability occurred in excess. Modelling underestimated the level of out-of-frame TCR alpha sharing observed in monozygotic twins.

The CDR3 is 13 residues long. Looked up from germline, CDR1 is SGHKS and CDR2 is YYEKEE (reference sequence). V was trimmed by 0 bases and J by 7 bases, leaving 10 bases between them. This clonotype was seen a few times. The antigen is unknown. Template switching introduced a universal primer site, and the cDNA bore unique molecular identifiers. MiXCR, applied by TCRdb to the 5' RACE reads, yields one record per CDR3 protein. Of more than 400,000 distinct CDR3 sequences in the sample, roughly 15% were seen once. These data were also reused for a study on yellow fever vaccine responses in identical twins.

The source of this sequence is a woman aged 18-29 years in good health. Material for sequencing was CD4+ T cells sorted from blood. The chain couples TRBV5-5 to TRBJ1-2; D unresolved. Here the CDR3 DNA reads TGTGCCAGCAGCTTGGCGGGCTCGGCTGGCTACACCTTC. Residues: CASSLAGSAGYTF.